This T cell receptor beta chain came from a study of blood T cell repertoires in COVID-19. Study context: The United States, Italy and Spain supplied acute and convalescent COVID-19 samples. Sample material is recorded as cDNA or gDNA derived from T cells, B-cell-depleted T cells, or PBMCs.

Study processing details: Nucleated cell number was recorded as an estimate derived from reference gene primer amplification. The data were produced by immunoSEQ multiplex PCR, yet TCRdb's version contains in-frame clones alone and is incomplete. The V and J calls and the clone size are those of that table, but D and trimming were determined from the DNA. The table lists about 120,000 clones, around 80% of them singletons. Germline CDR1 and CDR2: SGHAT and FQDESV (reference sequence). The V gene lost 5 bases and the J gene lost 8 bases, with 12 bases spanning the gap. There are 12 residues in the CDR3.

The clonotype originates from a man in his 60s with active or convalescent COVID-19. V is TRBV11-1 and J is TRBJ1-2, with D tentatively TRBD1 (5 bases). What was sequenced was peripheral blood. The DNA for the CDR3 is TGTGCCAGCAGCCACTCAGGGCCCGGCTACACCTTC. This sequence encodes CASSHSGPGYTF.